The clone carrying this T cell receptor beta chain was seen a few times. Antigen unknown. This record belongs to a study of T cells after yellow fever vaccination. Across the whole study: Fractions with few cells were prepared using SMART-Seq v4 Ultra Low Input.

Findings and limits, study-wide: Detected again after the booster were most primary-vaccination clones, at 95% to 96% CD4 and about 89% CD8. The study noted that FACS-sorted repertoires could contain abundant clonotypes contaminating from the bulk population.

The CDR3 runs 15 residues. Germline V gene sequence: CDR1 SGDLS, CDR2 YYNGEE. V was shortened by 0 bases and J by 0 bases, with 7 bases between the two germline ends. TCRdb itself ran the 5' RACE reads through MiXCR, one entry per CDR3 protein. The repertoire has more than 450,000 distinct CDR3 sequences, 21% of them found once; the top ten carry about 15%. The J gene is TRBJ2-1, the V gene TRBV9; D not resolved. The source material was PBMCs, sampled 21 days after the first yellow fever vaccination. The clonotype originates from a man younger than 30 who received the YFV17D yellow fever vaccine. CDR3 DNA sequence: TGTGCCAGCAGCGTAGCGGTGAGCTCCTACAATGAGCAGTTCTTC. Translated: CASSVAVSSYNEQFF.